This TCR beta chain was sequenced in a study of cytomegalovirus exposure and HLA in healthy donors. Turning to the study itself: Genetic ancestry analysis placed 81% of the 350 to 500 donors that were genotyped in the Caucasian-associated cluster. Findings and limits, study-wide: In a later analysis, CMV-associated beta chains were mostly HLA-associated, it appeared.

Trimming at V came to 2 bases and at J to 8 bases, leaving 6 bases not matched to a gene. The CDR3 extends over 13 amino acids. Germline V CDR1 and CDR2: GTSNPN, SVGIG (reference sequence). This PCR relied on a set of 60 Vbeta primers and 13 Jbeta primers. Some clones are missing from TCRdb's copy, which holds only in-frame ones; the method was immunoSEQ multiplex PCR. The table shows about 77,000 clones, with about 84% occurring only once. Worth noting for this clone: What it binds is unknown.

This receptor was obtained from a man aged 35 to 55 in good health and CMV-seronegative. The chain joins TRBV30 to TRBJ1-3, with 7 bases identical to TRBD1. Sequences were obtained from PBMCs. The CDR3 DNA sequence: TGTGCCTGGAGTCCCGCAGGGGGAGACACCATATATTTT. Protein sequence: CAWSPAGGDTIYF. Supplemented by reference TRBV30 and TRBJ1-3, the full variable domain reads SQTIHQWPATLVQPVGSPLSLECTVEGTSNPNLYWYRQAAGRGLQLLFYSVGIGQISSEVPQNLSASRPQDRQFILSSKKLLLSDSGFYLCAWSPAGGDTIYFGEGSWLTVV.